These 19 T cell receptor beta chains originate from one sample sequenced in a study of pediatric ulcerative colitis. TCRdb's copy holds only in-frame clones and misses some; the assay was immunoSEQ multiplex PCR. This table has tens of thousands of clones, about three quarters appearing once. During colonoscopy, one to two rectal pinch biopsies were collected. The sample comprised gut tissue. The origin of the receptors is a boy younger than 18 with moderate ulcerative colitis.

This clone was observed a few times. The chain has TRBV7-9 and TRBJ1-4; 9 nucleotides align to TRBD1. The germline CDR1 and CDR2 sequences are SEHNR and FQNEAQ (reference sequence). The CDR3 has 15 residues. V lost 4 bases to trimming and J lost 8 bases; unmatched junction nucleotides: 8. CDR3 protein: CASSSHRGRWEKLFF. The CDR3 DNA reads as TGTGCCAGCAGCTCCCACAGGGGGCGCTGGGAAAAACTGTTTTTT.

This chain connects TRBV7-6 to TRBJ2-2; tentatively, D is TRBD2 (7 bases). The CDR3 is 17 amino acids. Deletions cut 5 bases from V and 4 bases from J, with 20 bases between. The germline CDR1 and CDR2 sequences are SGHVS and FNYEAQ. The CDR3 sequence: CASSLGGATFVTGELFF. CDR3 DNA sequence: TGTGCCAGCAGCCTGGGGGGGGCGACGTTCGTCACCGGGGAGCTGTTTTTT.

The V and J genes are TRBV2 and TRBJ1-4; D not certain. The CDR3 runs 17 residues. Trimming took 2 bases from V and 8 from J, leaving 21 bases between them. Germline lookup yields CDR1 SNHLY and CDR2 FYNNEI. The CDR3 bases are TGTGCCAGCAGTGAACCGGGCGGCGGGGTCGTTAGAGAAAAACTGTTTTTT. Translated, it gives CASSEPGGGVVREKLFF.

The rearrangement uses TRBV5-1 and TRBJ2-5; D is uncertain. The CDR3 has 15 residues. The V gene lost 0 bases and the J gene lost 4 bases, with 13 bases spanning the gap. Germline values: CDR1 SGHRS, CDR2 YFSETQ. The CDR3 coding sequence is TGCGCCAGCAGCTTGGCCGGGCAAGCTCTAGAGACCCAGTACTTC. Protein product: CASSLAGQALETQYF.

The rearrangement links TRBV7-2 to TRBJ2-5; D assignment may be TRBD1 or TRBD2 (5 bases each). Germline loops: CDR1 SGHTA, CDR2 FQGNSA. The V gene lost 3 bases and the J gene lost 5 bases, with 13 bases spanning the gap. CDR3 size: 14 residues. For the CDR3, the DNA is TGTGCCAGCAGCTTTTGGGGACGTAGGGAGACCCAGTACTTC. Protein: CASSFWGRRETQYF.

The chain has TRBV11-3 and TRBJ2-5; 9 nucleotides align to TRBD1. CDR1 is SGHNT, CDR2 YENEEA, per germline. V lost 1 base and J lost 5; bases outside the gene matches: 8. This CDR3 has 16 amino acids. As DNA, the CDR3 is TGTGCCAGCAGCTTAGGCACAGGGGGCTATGTGGAGACCCAGTACTTC. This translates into CASSLGTGGYVETQYF.

DNA for the CDR3: TGTGCCAGCAGCACCGGGACTAGCGGGGGGTACACCGGGGAGCTGTTTTTT. Its translation is CASSTGTSGGYTGELFF. The chain carries TRBV9 and TRBJ2-2; 15 nucleotides line up with TRBD2. The CDR3 is 17 residues long. V lost 4 bases to trimming and J lost 3 bases; unmatched junction nucleotides: 4. Per germline, CDR1 SGDLS and CDR2 YYNGEE.

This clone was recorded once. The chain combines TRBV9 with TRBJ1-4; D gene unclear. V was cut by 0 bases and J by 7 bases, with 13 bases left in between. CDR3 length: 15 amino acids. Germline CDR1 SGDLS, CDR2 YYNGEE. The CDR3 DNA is TGTGCCAGCAGCGTAGTAGGGCAGTCTGGTGAAAAACTGTTTTTT. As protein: CASSVVGQSGEKLFF.

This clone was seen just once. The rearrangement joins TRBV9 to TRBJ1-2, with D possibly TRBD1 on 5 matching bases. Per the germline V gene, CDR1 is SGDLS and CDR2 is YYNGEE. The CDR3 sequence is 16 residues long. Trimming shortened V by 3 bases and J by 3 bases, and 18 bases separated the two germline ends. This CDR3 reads CASSGVTAGIYYGYTF. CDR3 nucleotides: TGTGCCAGCAGCGGAGTGACAGCCGGGATATACTATGGCTACACCTTC. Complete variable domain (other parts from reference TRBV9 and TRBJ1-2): DSGVTQTPKHLITATGQRVTLRCSPRSGDLSVYWYQQSLDQGLQFLIQYYNGEERAKGNILERFSAQQFPDLHSELNLSSLELGDSALYFCASSGVTAGIYYGYTFGSGTRLTVV.

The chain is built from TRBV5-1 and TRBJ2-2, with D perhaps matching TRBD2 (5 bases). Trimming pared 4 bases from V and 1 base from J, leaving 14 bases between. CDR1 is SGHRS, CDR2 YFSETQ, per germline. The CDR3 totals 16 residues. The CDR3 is CASSPFGAGNTGELFF. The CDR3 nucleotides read TGCGCCAGCAGCCCCTTTGGTGCGGGGAACACCGGGGAGCTGTTTTTT.

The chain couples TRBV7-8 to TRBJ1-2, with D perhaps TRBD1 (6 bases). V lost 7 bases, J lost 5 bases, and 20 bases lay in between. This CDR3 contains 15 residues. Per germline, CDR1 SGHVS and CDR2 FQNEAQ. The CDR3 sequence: CASTPTEGGLYGYTF. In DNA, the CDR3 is TGTGCCAGCACCCCGACGGAGGGGGGATTGTATGGCTACACCTTC.

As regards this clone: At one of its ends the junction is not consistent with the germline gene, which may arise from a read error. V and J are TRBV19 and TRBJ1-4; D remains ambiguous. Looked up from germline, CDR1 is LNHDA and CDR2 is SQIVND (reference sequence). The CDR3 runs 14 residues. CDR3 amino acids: CASTISTTNEKLFF. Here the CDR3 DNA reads TGTGCCAGTACTATAAGTACAACTAATGAAAAACTGTTTTTT.

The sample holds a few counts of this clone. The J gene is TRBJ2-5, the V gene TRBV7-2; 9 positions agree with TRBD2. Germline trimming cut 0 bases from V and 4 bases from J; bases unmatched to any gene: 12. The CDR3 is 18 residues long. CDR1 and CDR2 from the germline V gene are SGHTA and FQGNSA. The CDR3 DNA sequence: TGTGCCAGCAGCTTAGCTCCTCGTGGCGGGGGGGCGCGAGAGACCCAGTACTTC. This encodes CASSLAPRGGGARETQYF.

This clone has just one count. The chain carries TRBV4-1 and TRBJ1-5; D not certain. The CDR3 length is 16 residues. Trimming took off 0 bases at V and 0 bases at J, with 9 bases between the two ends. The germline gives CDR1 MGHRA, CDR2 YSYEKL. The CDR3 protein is CASSQEGHPSNQPQHF. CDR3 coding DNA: TGCGCCAGCAGCCAAGAGGGCCACCCTAGCAATCAGCCCCAGCATTTT.

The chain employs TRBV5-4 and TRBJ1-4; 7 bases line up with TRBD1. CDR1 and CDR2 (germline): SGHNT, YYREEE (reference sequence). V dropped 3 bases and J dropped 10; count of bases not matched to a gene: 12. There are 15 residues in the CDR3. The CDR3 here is CASSSQGDGIRKLFF. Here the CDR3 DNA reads TGTGCCAGCAGCTCCCAGGGGGACGGGATCCGAAAACTGTTTTTT.

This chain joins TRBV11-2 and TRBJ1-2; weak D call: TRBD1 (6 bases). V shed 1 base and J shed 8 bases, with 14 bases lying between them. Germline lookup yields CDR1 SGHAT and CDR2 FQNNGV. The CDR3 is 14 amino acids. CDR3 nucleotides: TGTGCCAGCAGCTTAGTGGAGCAGGGGCGCGGCTACACCTTC. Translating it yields CASSLVEQGRGYTF.

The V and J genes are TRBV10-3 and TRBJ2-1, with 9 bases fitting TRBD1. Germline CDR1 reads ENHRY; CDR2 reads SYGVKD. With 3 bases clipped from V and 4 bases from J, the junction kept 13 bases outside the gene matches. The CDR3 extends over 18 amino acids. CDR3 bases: TGTGCCATCAGTGACCCCGGACAGGGGTCCATTGCATACAATGAGCAGTTCTTC. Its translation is CAISDPGQGSIAYNEQFF.

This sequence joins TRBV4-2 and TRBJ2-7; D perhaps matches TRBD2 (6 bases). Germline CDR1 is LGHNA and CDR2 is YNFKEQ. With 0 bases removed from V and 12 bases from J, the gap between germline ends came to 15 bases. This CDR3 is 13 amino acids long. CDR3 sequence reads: CASSQDPSDLRYF. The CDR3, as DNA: TGTGCCAGCAGCCAAGACCCTAGCGACCTTAGGTACTTC.

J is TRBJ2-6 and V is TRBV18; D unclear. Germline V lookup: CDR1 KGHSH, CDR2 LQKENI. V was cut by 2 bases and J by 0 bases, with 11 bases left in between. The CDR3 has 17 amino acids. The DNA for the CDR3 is TGTGCCAGCTCACCAGACATATACGGCTCTGGGGCCAACGTCCTGACTTTC. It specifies CASSPDIYGSGANVLTF.